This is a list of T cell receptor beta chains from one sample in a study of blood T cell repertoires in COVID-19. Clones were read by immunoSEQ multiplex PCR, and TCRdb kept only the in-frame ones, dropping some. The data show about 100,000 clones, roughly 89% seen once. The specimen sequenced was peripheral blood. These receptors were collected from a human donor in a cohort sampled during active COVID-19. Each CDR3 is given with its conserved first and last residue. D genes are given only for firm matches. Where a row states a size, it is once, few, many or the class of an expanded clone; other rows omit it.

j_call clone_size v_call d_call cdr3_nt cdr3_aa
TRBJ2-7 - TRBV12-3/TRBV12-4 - TGTGCCAGCAGTTTATCGGTCTCCGAGCAGTACTTC CASSLSVSEQYF
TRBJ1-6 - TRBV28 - TGTGCCAGCAGTACCTGGACGGGGAAGAATTCACCCCTCCACTTT CASSTWTGKNSPLHF
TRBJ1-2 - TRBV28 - TGTGCCAGCAGTTGGAGGGATAACTATGGCTACACCTTC CASSWRDNYGYTF
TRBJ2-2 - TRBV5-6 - TGTGCCAGCAGCCTACAGGGAACCACCGGGGAGCTGTTTTTT CASSLQGTTGELFF
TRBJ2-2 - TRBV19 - TGTGCCAGTAGGCCAACAGGAGCGAACACCGGGGAGCTGTTTTTT CASRPTGANTGELFF
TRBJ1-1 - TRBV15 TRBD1 TGTGCCACCAGCAGACCAGGCATACAGGGGAACCAAGCTTTCTTT CATSRPGIQGNQAFF
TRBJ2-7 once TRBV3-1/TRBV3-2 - TGTGCCAGCAGCCCTACCGGGACAATCTCCTACGAGCAGTACTTC CASSPTGTISYEQYF
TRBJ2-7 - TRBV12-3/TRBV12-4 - TGTGCCAGCAGTTTTGGGGAGACCTACGAGCAGTACTTC CASSFGETYEQYF
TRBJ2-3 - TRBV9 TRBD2 TGTGCCAGCAGCGTAGTTGCGGGGGGGCAGGCAGATACGCAGTATTTT CASSVVAGGQADTQYF
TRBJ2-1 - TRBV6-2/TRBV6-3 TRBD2 TGTGCCAGCAGTTACGGGACTAGCGGGTTCAATGAGCAGTTCTTC CASSYGTSGFNEQFF
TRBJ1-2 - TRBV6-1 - TGTGCCAGCAGTGAATCCGTAGGGGGAAACTATGGCTACACCTTC CASSESVGGNYGYTF
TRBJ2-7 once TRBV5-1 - TGCGCCAGCAGCGCCGGAGGGCAGCTTGCTTCCTACGAGCAGTACTTC CASSAGGQLASYEQYF
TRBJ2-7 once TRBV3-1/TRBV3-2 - TGTGCCAGCAGCCAAGTTAGTAGGGGGTCGCTTTACGAGCAGTACTTC CASSQVSRGSLYEQYF
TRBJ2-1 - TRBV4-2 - TGTGCCAGCAGCCAAGAGCGCGTCTCCTACAATGAGCAGTTCTTC CASSQERVSYNEQFF
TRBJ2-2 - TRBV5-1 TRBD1 TGCGCCAGCGTGGGACAGCCGGACGGCACCGGGGAGCTGTTTTTT CASVGQPDGTGELFF
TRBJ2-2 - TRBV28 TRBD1 TGTGCCAGCAGTTCGGGACAGTCGAACACCGGGGAGCTGTTTTTT CASSSGQSNTGELFF
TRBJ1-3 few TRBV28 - TGTGCCAGCAGTTTACCCGGGATTCTTGGAAACACCATATATTTT CASSLPGILGNTIYF
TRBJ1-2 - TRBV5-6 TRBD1 TGTGCCAGCAGCTATTATACAGGGGGAAAAGGATACACCTTC CASSYYTGGKGYTF
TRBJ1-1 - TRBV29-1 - TGCAGCGTTGAAGTACAGGGCCTGAACACTGAAGCTTTCTTT CSVEVQGLNTEAFF
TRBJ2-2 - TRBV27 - TGTGCCAGCAGTGGCAGGGATAGCGGGGAGCTGTTTTTT CASSGRDSGELFF
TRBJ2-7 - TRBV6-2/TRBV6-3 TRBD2 TGTGCCAGCAGTAATCCCCGGACTAGCGGGGGGACCTACGAGCAGTACTTC CASSNPRTSGGTYEQYF
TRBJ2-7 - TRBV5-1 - TGCGCCAGCAGCTTGGCCACAGGCGGGACCTACGAGCAGTACTTC CASSLATGGTYEQYF
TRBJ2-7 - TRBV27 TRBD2 TGTGCCAGCAGTCCTTCGGGGGGGCGGGCCAGCTCCTACGAGCAGTACTTC CASSPSGGRASSYEQYF
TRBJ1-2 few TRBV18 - TGTGCCAGCTCACCACCGAGCCTATATGGCTACACCTTC CASSPPSLYGYTF
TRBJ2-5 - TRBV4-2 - TGTGCCAGCAGCCAAGATTTCGGTTTTGTGTGGGAGACCCAGTACTTC CASSQDFGFVWETQYF
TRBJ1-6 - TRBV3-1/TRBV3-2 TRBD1 TGTGCCAGCAGCCAAGATAAGGGTGGCGGGACAGGGGTTTCACCCCTCCACTTT CASSQDKGGGTGVSPLHF
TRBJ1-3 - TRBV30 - TGTGCCTGGTCGGAGGGAACGCCTGGAAACACCATATATTTT CAWSEGTPGNTIYF
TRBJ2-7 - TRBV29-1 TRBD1 TGCAGCGTTGTAACGGGGACAGGAAACTTGAGGGAGCAGTACTTC CSVVTGTGNLREQYF
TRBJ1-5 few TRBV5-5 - TGTGCCAGCAGCTTGGCCGGGACTAATCAGCCCCAGCATTTT CASSLAGTNQPQHF
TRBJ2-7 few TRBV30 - TGTGCCTGGAGTGTAGGAGGGGCCGGCAACGAGCAGTACTTC CAWSVGGAGNEQYF
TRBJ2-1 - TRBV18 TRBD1 TGTGCCAGCTCACACGGGGACAGGGTCGTCAATGAGCAGTTCTTC CASSHGDRVVNEQFF